Following are 22 T cell receptor beta chains from one sample sequenced in a study of blood T cell repertoires in COVID-19. TCRdb's copy holds only in-frame clones and misses some; the assay was immunoSEQ multiplex PCR. The sample includes over 100,000 clones, roughly 91% of them seen just once. Sequences were obtained from peripheral blood. The receptors derive from a man in his 60s with COVID-19, enrolled during active disease.

The chain is built from TRBV9 and TRBJ1-4; tentatively, D is TRBD1 (5 bases). Trimming pared 4 bases from V and 7 bases from J, leaving 11 bases between. Germline CDR1 SGDLS, CDR2 YYNGEE. The CDR3 is 13 amino acids. CDR3 nucleotide sequence: TGTGCCAGCAGCCCGGGGGGGGGTGAAAAACTGTTTTTT. It translates to CASSPGGGEKLFF.

CDR3 bases: TGTGCCAGCAGCCAAGAACCGGACAGTGTTCAAGAGACCCAGTACTTC. Translation gives CASSQEPDSVQETQYF. V is TRBV3-1 (or the pseudogene TRBV3-2) and J is TRBJ2-5; perhaps TRBD1 as D (6 bases). CDR1 and CDR2 from the germline V gene are LGHDT and YNNKEL (reference sequence). Trimming cost V 0 bases and J 2 bases, with 13 bases left between them. The CDR3 is made up of 16 amino acids.

The chain couples TRBV5-4 to TRBJ1-1; 7 nucleotides align to TRBD1. The germline CDR1 and CDR2 sequences are SGHNT and YYREEE (reference sequence). CDR3 length: 14 residues. After removal of 4 bases from V and 4 bases from J, the junction contained 7 bases not matched to a gene. As DNA, the CDR3 is TGTGCCAGCAGCCCCGCCCCAGGGGGCACTGAAGCTTTCTTT. Amino acid sequence: CASSPAPGGTEAFF.

V usage is TRBV28 and J usage is TRBJ1-2; 7 positions agree with TRBD1. Germline CDR1 and CDR2: MDHEN and SYDVKM. J lost 8 bases, V lost 3 bases, and 3 bases had no gene match. The CDR3 has 12 residues. CDR3 amino acids: CASSFQGDGYTF. As DNA, the CDR3 is TGTGCCAGCAGTTTTCAGGGGGACGGCTACACCTTC.

This chain uses TRBV5-5 with TRBJ1-2; TRBD1 agrees at 7 bases. CDR1 SGHKS and CDR2 YYEKEE come from the germline V gene (reference sequence). The CDR3 is made up of 13 amino acids. V shed 7 bases and J 6 bases; nucleotides not matched to a gene: 9. CDR3 region: CASGQEPRDGYTF. Written as DNA, the CDR3 is TGTGCCAGCGGACAGGAGCCTAGAGATGGCTACACCTTC.

The CDR3, as DNA: TGTGCCGCGGCAGAGACCTACGAGCAGTACTTC. Translated, it gives CAAAETYEQYF. The chain recombines TRBV6-6 with TRBJ2-7; no clear D. The CDR3 is 11 residues long. Germline values: CDR1 MNHNY, CDR2 SVGAGI (reference sequence). V was pared by 11 bases and J by 2 bases, with 10 bases between.

The chain employs TRBV20-1 and TRBJ1-4; D remains ambiguous. This CDR3 spans 11 amino acids. Deletions cut 5 bases from V and 8 bases from J, with 9 bases between. Looked up from germline, CDR1 is DFQATT and CDR2 is SNEGSKA (reference sequence). The CDR3 nucleotides are TGCAGTGCTTCGGGAGAGGAAAAACTGTTTTTT. Protein sequence: CSASGEEKLFF.

V gene TRBV28 combines with J gene TRBJ2-6, with TRBD1 as a possible D gene (6 bases). This CDR3 comprises 22 residues. CDR1 is MDHEN, CDR2 SYDVKM, per germline. V dropped 2 bases and J dropped 0 bases, with 26 bases sitting between them. CDR3: CASSLLPMDSPQGRSGANVLTF. DNA for the CDR3: TGTGCCAGCAGTTTACTCCCGATGGACAGTCCCCAAGGACGCTCTGGGGCCAACGTCCTGACTTTC.

The J gene is TRBJ2-7, the V gene TRBV6-6; 7 nucleotides line up with TRBD1. Germline CDR1 MNHNY, CDR2 SVGAGI (reference sequence). V lost 6 bases and J lost 2; bases outside the gene matches: 4. CDR3 length equals 13 residues. CDR3 nucleotide sequence: TGTGCCAGCAGCCTCGGGACAGCCTACGAGCAGTACTTC. This sequence encodes CASSLGTAYEQYF.

Only one count was recorded for this clone. The chain has TRBV11-2 and TRBJ1-2; D is undetermined. Trimming stripped 4 bases from V and 6 bases from J, with 9 bases between. The germline gives CDR1 SGHAT, CDR2 FQNNGV. The CDR3 length is 12 residues. CDR3 loop: CASSSGLHGYTF. CDR3 sequence (DNA): TGTGCCAGCAGCTCCGGTCTCCATGGCTACACCTTC.

The count of this clone is one. The chain is built from TRBV6-5 and TRBJ1-5; the D is unclear. The germline gives CDR1 MNHEY, CDR2 SVGAGI. The germline V and J ends were trimmed by 6 bases and 2 bases, with 8 bases remaining between them. The CDR3 totals 13 residues. CDR3 residues: CASRGGGNQPQHF. For the CDR3, the DNA is TGTGCCAGCAGGGGAGGTGGCAATCAGCCCCAGCATTTT.

V usage is TRBV6-5 and J usage is TRBJ2-7; maybe TRBD2 (6 bases). The V end lost 1 base, the J end lost 2 bases, and 15 bases lay between the germline ends. This CDR3 is built from 16 residues. CDR1 and CDR2 (germline): MNHEY, SVGAGI. The CDR3 nucleotides read TGTGCCAGCAGTTACTACCCGTCGGGGGTTACCTACGAGCAGTACTTC. Translation: CASSYYPSGVTYEQYF.

The count of this clone is one. The chain joins TRBV7-3 to TRBJ2-7; the D gene is possibly TRBD2 (5 bases). Germline CDR1 reads SGHTA; CDR2 reads FQGTGA. This CDR3 comprises 14 residues. Trimming shortened V by 0 bases and J by 6 bases, and 12 bases separated the two germline ends. DNA for the CDR3: TGTGCCAGCAGCTTAACCAGCGGCAGTACCGAGCAGTACTTC. Its protein is CASSLTSGSTEQYF.

To note about this clone: Distinct nucleotide sequences in the sample also encode this CDR3. The gene calls are TRBV7-3 and TRBJ2-2; D is unclear. V lost 4 bases to trimming and J lost 8 bases, with 8 bases between them. From germline, CDR1 is SGHTA and CDR2 FQGTGA. There are 12 residues in the CDR3. Here the CDR3 reads CASSSPGGELFF. The CDR3 DNA follows: TGTGCCAGCAGCTCCCCCGGTGGGGAGCTGTTTTTT.

The rearrangement joins TRBV6-5 to TRBJ2-1; 8 nucleotides line up with TRBD2. V shed 2 bases and J 2 bases; nucleotides not matched to a gene: 5. The CDR3 loop spans 16 amino acids. Per the germline V gene, CDR1 is MNHEY and CDR2 is SVGAGI. The CDR3 DNA reads TGTGCCAGCAGTTACGCCTCAGCGGGGGCCTACAATGAGCAGTTCTTC. This codes for CASSYASAGAYNEQFF.

This chain uses TRBV9 with TRBJ2-7; D may be TRBD1 (5 bases). The CDR3 has 13 residues. V was clipped by 0 bases and J by 5 bases, with 9 bases between them. The germline CDR1 and CDR2 sequences are SGDLS and YYNGEE. CDR3 residues: CASSVAFRDEQYF. The CDR3 DNA follows: TGTGCCAGCAGCGTAGCTTTCAGGGACGAGCAGTACTTC. Drawing the rest from reference TRBV9 and TRBJ2-7, the complete variable domain is DSGVTQTPKHLITATGQRVTLRCSPRSGDLSVYWYQQSLDQGLQFLIQYYNGEERAKGNILERFSAQQFPDLHSELNLSSLELGDSALYFCASSVAFRDEQYFGPGTRLTVT.

The sample holds one count of this clone. V and J are TRBV3-1 (or the pseudogene TRBV3-2) and TRBJ1-3, with no clear D. CDR1 and CDR2 from the germline V gene are LGHDT and YNNKEL (reference sequence). The CDR3 runs 16 residues. V dropped 1 base and J dropped 0 bases, with 10 bases sitting between them. The DNA for the CDR3 is TGTGCCAGCAGCCAAGGTGCGGCCTTCTCTGGAAACACCATATATTTT. Translating gives CASSQGAAFSGNTIYF.

The chain employs TRBV6-6 and TRBJ1-5, with TRBD1 matching over 7 bases. The length of the CDR3 is 15 residues. Per germline, CDR1 MNHNY and CDR2 SVGAGI (reference sequence). V shed 5 bases, J shed 3 bases, and the junction held 7 bases outside the gene matches. Here the CDR3 reads CASSPPGQLNQPQHF. DNA of the CDR3: TGTGCCAGCAGTCCCCCGGGACAGCTCAATCAGCCCCAGCATTTT.

This chain joins TRBV7-9 and TRBJ1-1, with D hard to call. The CDR3 extends over 15 amino acids. CDR1 and CDR2 (germline): SEHNR, FQNEAQ (reference sequence). Deletions cut 5 bases from V and 5 bases from J, with 18 bases between. Written as DNA, the CDR3 is TGTGCCAGCAGCCCCCAGAGCAGACAAAGTACTGAAGCTTTCTTT. This translates into CASSPQSRQSTEAFF.

The chain has TRBV14 and TRBJ1-1; D remains unclear. Trimming pared 0 bases from V and 4 bases from J, leaving 6 bases between. In germline, CDR1 is SGHDN, CDR2 FVKESK. CDR3 length: 13 amino acids. CDR3 amino acids: CASSQDRITEAFF. CDR3 bases: TGTGCCAGCAGCCAAGACAGAATCACTGAAGCTTTCTTT.

V and J are TRBV5-1 and TRBJ2-1; 10 bases agree with TRBD2. V lost 3 bases to trimming and J lost 9 bases; unmatched junction nucleotides: 18. Germline V gene data show CDR1 as SGHRS and CDR2 as YFSETQ. The length of the CDR3 is 18 residues. CDR3: CASSSPHRTSGAGFEQFF. The CDR3 nucleotides are TGCGCCAGCAGCTCCCCACACAGAACTAGCGGGGCGGGTTTTGAGCAGTTCTTC.

V and J are TRBV7-9 and TRBJ1-3; D may be TRBD1 (6 bases). Between the trimmed V and J ends, which lost 4 bases and 1 base, there was a span of 8 bases. Per germline, CDR1 SEHNR and CDR2 FQNEAQ (reference sequence). The CDR3 has 14 amino acids. CDR3 sequence reads: CASSSRGSGNTIYF. The CDR3 DNA sequence: TGTGCCAGCAGCTCCAGGGGTTCTGGAAACACCATATATTTT. Together with reference TRBV7-9 and TRBJ1-3, the CDR3 gives the full variable domain: DTGVSQNPRHKITKRGQNVTFRCDPISEHNRLYWYRQTLGQGPEFLTYFQNEAQLEKSRLLSDRFSAERPKGSFSTLEIQRTEQGDSAMYLCASSSRGSGNTIYFGEGSWLTVV.